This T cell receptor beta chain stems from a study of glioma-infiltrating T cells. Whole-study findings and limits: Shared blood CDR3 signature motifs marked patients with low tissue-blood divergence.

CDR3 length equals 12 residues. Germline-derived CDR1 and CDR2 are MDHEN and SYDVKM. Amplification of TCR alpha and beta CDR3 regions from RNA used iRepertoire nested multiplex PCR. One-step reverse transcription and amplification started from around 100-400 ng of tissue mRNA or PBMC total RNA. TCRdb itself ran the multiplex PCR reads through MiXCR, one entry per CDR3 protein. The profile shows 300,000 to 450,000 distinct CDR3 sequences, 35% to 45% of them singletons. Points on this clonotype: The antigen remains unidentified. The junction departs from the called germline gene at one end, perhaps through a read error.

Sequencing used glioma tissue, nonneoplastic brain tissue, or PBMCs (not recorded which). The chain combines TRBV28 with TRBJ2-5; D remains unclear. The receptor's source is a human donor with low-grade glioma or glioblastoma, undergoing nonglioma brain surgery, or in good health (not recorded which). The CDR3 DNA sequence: TGTGCCAGCAGCCGGTACCAAGAGACCGAGTACTTC. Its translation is CASSRYQETEYF.